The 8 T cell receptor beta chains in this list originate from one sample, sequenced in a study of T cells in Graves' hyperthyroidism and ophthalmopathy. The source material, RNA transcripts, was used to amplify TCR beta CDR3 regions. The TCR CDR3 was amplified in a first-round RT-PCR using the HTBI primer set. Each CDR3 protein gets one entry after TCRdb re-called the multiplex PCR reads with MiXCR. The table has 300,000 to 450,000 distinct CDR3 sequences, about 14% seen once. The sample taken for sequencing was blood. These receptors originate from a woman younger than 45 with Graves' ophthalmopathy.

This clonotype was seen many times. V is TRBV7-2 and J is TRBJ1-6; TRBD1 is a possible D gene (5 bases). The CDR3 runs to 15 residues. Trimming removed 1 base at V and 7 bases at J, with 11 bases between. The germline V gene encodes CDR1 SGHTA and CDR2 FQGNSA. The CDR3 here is CASSLGGLVNSPLHF. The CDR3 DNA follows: TGTGCCAGCAGCTTAGGGGGACTGGTGAATTCACCCCTCCACTTT.

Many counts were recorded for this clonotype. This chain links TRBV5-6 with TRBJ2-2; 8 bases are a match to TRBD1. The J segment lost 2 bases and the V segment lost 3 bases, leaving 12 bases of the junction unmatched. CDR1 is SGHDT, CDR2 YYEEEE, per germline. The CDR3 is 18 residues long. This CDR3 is CASSSWRSGTGNTGELFF. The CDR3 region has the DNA TGTGCCAGCAGCTCTTGGCGTTCCGGGACAGGAAACACCGGGGAGCTGTTTTTT.

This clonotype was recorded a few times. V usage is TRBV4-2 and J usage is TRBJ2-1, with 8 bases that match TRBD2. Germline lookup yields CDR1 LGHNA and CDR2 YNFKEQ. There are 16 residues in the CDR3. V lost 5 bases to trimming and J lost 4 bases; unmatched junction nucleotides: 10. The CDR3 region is CASSDDRGGSYNEQFF. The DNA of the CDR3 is TGTGCCAGCAGCGACGACCGGGGGGGAAGTTACAATGAGCAGTTCTTC.

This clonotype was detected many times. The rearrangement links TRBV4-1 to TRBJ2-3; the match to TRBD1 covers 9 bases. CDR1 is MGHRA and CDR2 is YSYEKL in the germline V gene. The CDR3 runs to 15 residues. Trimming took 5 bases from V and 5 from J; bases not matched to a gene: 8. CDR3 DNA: TGCGCCAGCAGCGAGAGGGACAGGGCAAGAGATACGCAGTATTTT. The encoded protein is CASSERDRARDTQYF.

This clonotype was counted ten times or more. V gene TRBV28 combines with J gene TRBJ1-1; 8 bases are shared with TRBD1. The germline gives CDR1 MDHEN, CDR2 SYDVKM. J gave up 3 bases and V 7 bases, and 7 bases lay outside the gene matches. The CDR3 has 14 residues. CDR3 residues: CASTPGGVDTEAFF. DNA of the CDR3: TGTGCCAGCACCCCAGGGGGCGTTGACACTGAAGCTTTCTTT.

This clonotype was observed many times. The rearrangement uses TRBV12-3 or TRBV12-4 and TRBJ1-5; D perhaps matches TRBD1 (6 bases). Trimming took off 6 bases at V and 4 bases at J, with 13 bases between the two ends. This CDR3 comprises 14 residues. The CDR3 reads CASRTTGRNQPQHF. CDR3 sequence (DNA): TGTGCCAGCAGAACCACAGGGAGAAATCAGCCCCAGCATTTT.

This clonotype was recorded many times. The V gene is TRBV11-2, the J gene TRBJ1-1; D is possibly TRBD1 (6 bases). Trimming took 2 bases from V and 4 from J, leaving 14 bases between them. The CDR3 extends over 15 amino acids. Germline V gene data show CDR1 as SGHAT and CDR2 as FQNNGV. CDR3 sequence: CASSLSLGATTEAFF. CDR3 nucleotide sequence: TGTGCCAGCAGCTTATCCTTGGGGGCTACCACTGAAGCTTTCTTT.

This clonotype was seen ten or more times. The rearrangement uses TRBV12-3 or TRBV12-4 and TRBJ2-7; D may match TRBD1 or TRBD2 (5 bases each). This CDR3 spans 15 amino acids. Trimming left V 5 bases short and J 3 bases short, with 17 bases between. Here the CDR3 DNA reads TGTGCCAGCAGTAACACACCCGGGACCGACTACGAGCAGTACTTC. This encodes CASSNTPGTDYEQYF.